This TCR beta chain was sequenced during a study of blood T cell repertoires in COVID-19 (dated by TCRdb to about 2020). Background on the whole study: The collaborator samples originated in the United States, Italy and Spain and spanned the acute and convalescent phases of COVID-19. A freely available public database, intended as a resource for researchers studying the immune response to SARS-CoV-2, is where the repertoires were released. The prospective study material was composed of cDNA or gDNA derived from T cells, B-cell-depleted T cells, or PBMCs. The samples were drawn from two sources: the first 160 participants of the ongoing ImmuneRACE study, and 1,254 subjects contributed by 6 global collaborators. Nearly every sample came with metadata listing a de-identified subject ID, COVID-19 status, age in years and sex. Where available, HLA class I and class II types were obtained from metadata supplied by the sample provider rather than from assay-based typing. Subjects who had been exposed to COVID-19, were actively infected with it, or had recovered from it provided the deeply sampled blood TCRbeta repertoires that made up the dataset.

The collaborating institutions used their own protocols to collect whole blood in K2EDTA tubes. Collaborator samples were shipped for TCRbeta analysis as frozen whole blood, isolated PBMCs, or DNA extracted from either sample type. Comments on this clone: Which antigen it targets is not known. Base qualities are not provided; no much larger clone lies one nucleotide away.

The immunoSEQ Assay, a bias-controlled multiplex PCR, was used to amplify TCRbeta CDR3 regions from genomic DNA. As for the original processing: Within the assay, amplification of reference gene primers was used to estimate how many nucleated cells each sample contained. To quantify the absolute abundance of each unique TCRbeta CDR3 rearrangement, sequence reads were collapsed and filtered. For each sample, productive Simpson clonality was calculated as the square root of Simpson's diversity index across productive rearrangements. In its TCRdb copy, this immuneACCESS table keeps in-frame sequences only and misses some clones. Where compared with another copy, unresolved V genes explain less than half of these, and the others have no known cause. V and J calls and clone size follow that table, whereas D and trimming were derived from the DNA. The sample table lists some 200,000 clones, over 60% of them with a count of one. The ten biggest clones cover around 5.4% of the sample.

The germline V gene provides CDR1 MNHEY and CDR2 SVGAGI. The CDR3 spans 15 residues, from the cysteine through the phenylalanine. Only the CDR3 region is kept as DNA, spanning 45 bases read in frame from base 1. From V the trimming removes 4 bases and from J it removes 3 bases, while the gene matches leave 3 bases of the junction unaccounted for. What the work shows at the level of the full study, not this receptor alone: How much clinical and demographic metadata was included differed by source and by participant, and the metadata was provided uncurated.

This TCR was recovered from a woman aged 70-85 years with acute or convalescent COVID-19. The chain couples TRBV6-5 to TRBJ1-5; the junction holds 10 bases that match TRBD1. The specimen sequenced was peripheral blood. The CDR3 reads CASSWTGGNNQPQHF. Read as DNA, the sequence is TGTGCCAGCAGTTGGACAGGGGGAAACAATCAGCCCCAGCATTTT.